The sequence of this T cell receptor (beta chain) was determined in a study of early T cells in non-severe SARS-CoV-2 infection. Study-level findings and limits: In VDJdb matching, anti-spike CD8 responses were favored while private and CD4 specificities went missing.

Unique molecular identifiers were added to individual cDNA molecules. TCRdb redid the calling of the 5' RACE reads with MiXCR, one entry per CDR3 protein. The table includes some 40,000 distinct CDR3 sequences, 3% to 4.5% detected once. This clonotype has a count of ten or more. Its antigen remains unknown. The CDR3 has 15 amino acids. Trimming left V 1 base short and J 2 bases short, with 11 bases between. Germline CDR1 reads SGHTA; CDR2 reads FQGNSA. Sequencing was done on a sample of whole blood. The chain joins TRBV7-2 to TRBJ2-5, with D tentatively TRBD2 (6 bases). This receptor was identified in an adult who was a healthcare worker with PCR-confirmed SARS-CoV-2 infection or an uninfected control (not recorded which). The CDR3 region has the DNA TGTGCCAGCAGCTTAGTGGCGGGGATACAAGAGACCCAGTACTTC. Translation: CASSLVAGIQETQYF.